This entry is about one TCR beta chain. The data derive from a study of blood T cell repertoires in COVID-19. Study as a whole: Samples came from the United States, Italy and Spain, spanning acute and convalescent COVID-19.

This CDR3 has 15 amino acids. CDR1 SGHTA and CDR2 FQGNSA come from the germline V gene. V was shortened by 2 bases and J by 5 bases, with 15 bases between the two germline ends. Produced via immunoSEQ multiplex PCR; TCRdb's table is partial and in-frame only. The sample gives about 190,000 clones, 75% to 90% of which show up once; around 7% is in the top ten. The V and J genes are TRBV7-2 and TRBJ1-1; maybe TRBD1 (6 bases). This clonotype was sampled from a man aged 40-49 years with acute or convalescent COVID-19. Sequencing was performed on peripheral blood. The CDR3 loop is CASSLNRDPGTEAFF. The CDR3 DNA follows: TGTGCCAGCAGCTTAAACAGGGATCCAGGGACTGAAGCTTTCTTT.